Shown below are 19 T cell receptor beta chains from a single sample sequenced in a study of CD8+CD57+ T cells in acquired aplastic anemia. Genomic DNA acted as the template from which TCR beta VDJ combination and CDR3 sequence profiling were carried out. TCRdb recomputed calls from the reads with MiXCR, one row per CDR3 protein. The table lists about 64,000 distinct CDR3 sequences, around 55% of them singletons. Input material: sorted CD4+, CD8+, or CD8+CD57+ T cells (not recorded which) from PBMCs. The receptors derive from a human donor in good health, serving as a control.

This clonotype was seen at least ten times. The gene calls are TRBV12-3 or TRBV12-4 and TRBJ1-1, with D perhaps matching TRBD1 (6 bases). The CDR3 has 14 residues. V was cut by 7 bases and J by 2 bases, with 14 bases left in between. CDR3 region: CASILAGANTEAFF. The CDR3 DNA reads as TGTGCCAGCATCCTGGCAGGGGCCAACACTGAAGCTTTCTTT.

The CDR3 spells CASGITTDTQYF. Written as DNA, the CDR3 is TGTGCCAGCGGGATTACCACAGATACGCAGTATTTT. This chain connects TRBV2 to TRBJ2-3; D remains ambiguous. Germline CDR1 reads SNHLY; CDR2 reads FYNNEI. This CDR3 comprises 12 residues. Trimming took off 8 bases at V and 2 bases at J, with 8 bases between the two ends.

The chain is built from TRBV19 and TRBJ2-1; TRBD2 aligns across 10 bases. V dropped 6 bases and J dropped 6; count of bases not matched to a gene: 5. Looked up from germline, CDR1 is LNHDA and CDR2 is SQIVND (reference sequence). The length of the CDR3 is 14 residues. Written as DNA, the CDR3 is TGTGCCAGTAGCCGTACTAGCGGGACCAATGAGCAGTTCTTC. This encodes CASSRTSGTNEQFF.

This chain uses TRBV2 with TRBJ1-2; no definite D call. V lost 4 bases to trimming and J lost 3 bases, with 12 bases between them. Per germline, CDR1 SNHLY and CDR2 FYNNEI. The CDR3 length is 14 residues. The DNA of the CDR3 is TGTGCCAGCAGTGGAGGGTTTAGGGACTATGGCTACACCTTC. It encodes CASSGGFRDYGYTF.

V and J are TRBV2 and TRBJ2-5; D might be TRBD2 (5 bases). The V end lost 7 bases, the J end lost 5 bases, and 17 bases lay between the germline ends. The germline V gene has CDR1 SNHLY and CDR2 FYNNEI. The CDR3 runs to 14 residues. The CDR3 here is CASKGTEGGETQYF. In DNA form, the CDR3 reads TGTGCCAGCAAGGGCACGGAAGGAGGTGAGACCCAGTACTTC.

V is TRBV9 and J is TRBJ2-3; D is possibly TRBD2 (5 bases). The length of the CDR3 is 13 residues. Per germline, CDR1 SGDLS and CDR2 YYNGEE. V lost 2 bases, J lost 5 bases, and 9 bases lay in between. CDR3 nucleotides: TGTGCCAGCAGCGTCGGGGTAAGAGATACGCAGTATTTT. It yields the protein CASSVGVRDTQYF.

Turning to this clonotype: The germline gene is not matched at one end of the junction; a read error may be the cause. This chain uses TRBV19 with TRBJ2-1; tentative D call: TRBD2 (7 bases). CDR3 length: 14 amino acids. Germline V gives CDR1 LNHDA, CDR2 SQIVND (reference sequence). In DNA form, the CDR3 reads TGTGCTAGTAGTATGGGCCGGGGGGCGAATGAGCAGTTCTTC. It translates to CASSMGRGANEQFF.

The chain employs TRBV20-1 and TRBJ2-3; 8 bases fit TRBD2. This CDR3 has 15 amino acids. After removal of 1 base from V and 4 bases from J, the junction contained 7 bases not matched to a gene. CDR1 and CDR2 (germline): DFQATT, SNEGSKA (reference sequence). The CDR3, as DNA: TGCAGTGCTAGAGGTCGAGCGGGAGTCCCAGATACGCAGTATTTT. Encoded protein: CSARGRAGVPDTQYF.

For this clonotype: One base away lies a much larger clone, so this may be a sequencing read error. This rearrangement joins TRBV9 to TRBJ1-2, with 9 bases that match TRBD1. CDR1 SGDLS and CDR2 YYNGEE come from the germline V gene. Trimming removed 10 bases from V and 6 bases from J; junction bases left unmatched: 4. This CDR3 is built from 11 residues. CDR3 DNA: TGTGCCCGCCGACAGGGGGATGGCTACACCTTC. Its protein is CARRQGDGYTF. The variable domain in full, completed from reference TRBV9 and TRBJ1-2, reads DSGVTQTPKHLITATGQRVTLRCSPRSGDLSVYWYQQSLDQGLQFLIQYYNGEERAKGNILERFSAQQFPDLHSELNLSSLELGDSALYFCARRQGDGYTFGSGTRLTVV.

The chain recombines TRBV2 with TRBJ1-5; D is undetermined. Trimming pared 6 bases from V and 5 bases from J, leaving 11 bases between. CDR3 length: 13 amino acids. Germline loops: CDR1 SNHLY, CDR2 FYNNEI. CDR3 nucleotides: TGTGCCAGCAGGGCGGGTCCTGATCAGCCCCAGCATTTT. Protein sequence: CASRAGPDQPQHF.

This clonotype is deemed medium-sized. CDR3 region: CSVVLRDRGRADYGYTF. The CDR3 nucleotides read TGCAGCGTTGTCCTCCGGGACAGGGGGCGAGCTGACTATGGCTACACCTTC. V and J are TRBV29-1 and TRBJ1-2; 12 bases align to TRBD1. J was trimmed by 3 bases and V by 4 bases; bases with no gene match: 12. Germline loops: CDR1 SQVTM, CDR2 ANQGSEA. The CDR3 contains 17 residues.

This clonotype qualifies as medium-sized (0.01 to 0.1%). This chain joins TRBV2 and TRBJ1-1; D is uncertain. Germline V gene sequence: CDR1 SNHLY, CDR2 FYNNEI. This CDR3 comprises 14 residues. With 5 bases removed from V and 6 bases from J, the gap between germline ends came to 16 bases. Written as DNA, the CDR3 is TGTGCCAGCAGTCTCCCGGGAAGGAGCGCTGAAGCTTTCTTT. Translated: CASSLPGRSAEAFF.

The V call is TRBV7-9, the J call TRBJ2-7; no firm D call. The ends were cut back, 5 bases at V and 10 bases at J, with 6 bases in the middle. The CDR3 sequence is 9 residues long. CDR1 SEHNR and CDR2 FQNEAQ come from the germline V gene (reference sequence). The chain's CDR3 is CASSDPQYF. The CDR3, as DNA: TGTGCCAGCAGCGACCCCCAGTACTTC.

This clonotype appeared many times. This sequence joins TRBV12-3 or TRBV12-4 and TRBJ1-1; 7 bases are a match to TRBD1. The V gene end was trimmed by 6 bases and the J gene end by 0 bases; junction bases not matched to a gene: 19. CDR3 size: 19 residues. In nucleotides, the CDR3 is TGTGCCAGCAGCTCGGGTAGGCGGGACAGTGGGACCATGAACACTGAAGCTTTCTTT. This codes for CASSSGRRDSGTMNTEAFF.

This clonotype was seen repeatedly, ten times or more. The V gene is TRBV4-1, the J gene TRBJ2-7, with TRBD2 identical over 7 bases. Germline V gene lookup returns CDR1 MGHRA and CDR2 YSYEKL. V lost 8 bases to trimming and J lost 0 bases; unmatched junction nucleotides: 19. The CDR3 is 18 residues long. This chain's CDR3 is CASSRQATGGSSSYEQYF. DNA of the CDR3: TGCGCCAGCTCGCGCCAAGCAACCGGGGGGTCAAGCTCCTACGAGCAGTACTTC.

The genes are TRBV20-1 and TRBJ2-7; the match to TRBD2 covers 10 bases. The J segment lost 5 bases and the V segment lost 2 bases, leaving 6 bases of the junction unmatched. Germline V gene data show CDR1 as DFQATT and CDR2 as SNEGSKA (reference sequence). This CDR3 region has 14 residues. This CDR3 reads CSARTLAGPHEQYF. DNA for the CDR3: TGCAGTGCTAGAACACTAGCGGGACCCCACGAGCAGTACTTC.

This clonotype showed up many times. CDR3 in amino acids: CASSIRDIQSSYNSPLHF. CDR3 nucleotide sequence: TGTGCCAGCAGTATCCGGGACATCCAAAGCTCCTATAATTCACCCCTCCACTTT. The chain employs TRBV6-1 and TRBJ1-6; TRBD1 is a possible D gene (6 bases). The V gene's germline CDR1 is MNHNS and CDR2 SASEGT. Trimming pared 5 bases from V and 0 bases from J, leaving 17 bases between. The CDR3 length is 18 residues.

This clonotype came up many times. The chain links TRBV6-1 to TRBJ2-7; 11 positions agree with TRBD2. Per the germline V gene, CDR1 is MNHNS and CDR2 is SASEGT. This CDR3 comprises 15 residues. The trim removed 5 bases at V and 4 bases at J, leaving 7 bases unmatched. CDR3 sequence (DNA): TGTGCCAGCAGTCATACTAGCGGGAGTCGGTACGAGCAGTACTTC. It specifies CASSHTSGSRYEQYF.

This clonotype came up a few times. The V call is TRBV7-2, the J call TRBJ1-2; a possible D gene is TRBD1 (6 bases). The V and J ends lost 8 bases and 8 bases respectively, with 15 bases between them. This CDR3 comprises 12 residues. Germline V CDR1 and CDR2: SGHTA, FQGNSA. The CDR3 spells CASLRGAHGYTF. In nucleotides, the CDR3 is TGTGCCAGCCTTCGGGGGGCCCACGGCTACACCTTC. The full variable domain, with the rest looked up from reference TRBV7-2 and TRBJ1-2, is GAGVSQSPSNKVTEKGKDVELRCDPISGHTALYWYRQSLGQGLEFLIYFQGNSAPDKSGLPSDRFSAERTGGSVSTLTIQRTQQEDSAVYLCASLRGAHGYTFGSGTRLTVV.